This is a list of T cell receptor beta chains from one sample in a study of cytomegalovirus exposure and HLA in healthy donors. TCRdb's table, derived via immunoSEQ multiplex PCR, lists solely in-frame clones and lacks some. Of 200,000 to 250,000 clones in the sample, around 80% were seen once. Sequenced sample: PBMCs. Receptors were obtained from a man aged 50 to 59 in good health and CMV-seronegative. Both conserved end residues are trimmed from each CDR3. Fields, in order: clone size, J gene, V gene, CDR3 protein. Clone size appears in some rows only: once, few, many, or a class for an expanded clone.

.,TRBJ2-6,TRBV28,ASRNYRASGANVLT
.,TRBJ2-7,TRBV28,ASSPPRTSEGRSY
few,TRBJ2-3,TRBV7-9,ASSFQGGTQY
.,TRBJ2-7,TRBV6-5,ASRDRGSQYYEQY
.,TRBJ2-7,TRBV7-6,ASSLRLAGGDEQY
.,TRBJ2-5,TRBV28,ASTLGRSLKETQY
.,TRBJ1-1,TRBV30,AWSLRQGGTEAF
.,TRBJ2-5,TRBV7-9,ASSLLGLRVETQY
.,TRBJ2-5,TRBV5-1,ASSAASGRVETQY
.,TRBJ2-7,TRBV19,ASSIEAGGSYSYEQY
.,TRBJ1-5,TRBV6-6,ASSGIQGQPQH
.,TRBJ2-7,TRBV6-5,ASSYSTSGMGYEQY
few,TRBJ1-2,TRBV28,ASSLPAGINYGYT
few,TRBJ2-3,TRBV6-1,ASSWTSGGTDTQY
medium-sized,TRBJ2-7,TRBV28,ASSLLTSGSDYEQY
.,.,TRBV5-1,ASSLSQGPGTYEQY
.,TRBJ1-5,TRBV28,ASRQGAWQPQH
few,TRBJ2-1,TRBV6-4,ASSEAGGNNEQF
.,TRBJ2-7,TRBV6-5,ASKRQVGSYEQY
.,TRBJ2-5,TRBV7-9,ASSFWGDQETQY
.,TRBJ1-1,TRBV5-1,ASSQFPGRTEAF
.,TRBJ2-3,TRBV28,ASSFPGVTDTQY
.,TRBJ2-7,TRBV4-1,ASSPRTAYEQY
.,TRBJ2-1,TRBV7-3,ASSPTGTGSYNEQF
.,TRBJ1-1,TRBV19,ASSIQGTMNTEAF
once,TRBJ1-6,TRBV4-1,ASSQVAGVNNSPLH
.,TRBJ2-1,TRBV11-2,ASSPPSGRNEQF
.,TRBJ2-1,TRBV27,ASSPGLAGAIEQF
.,TRBJ2-6,TRBV5-1,ASSRTGASSGANVLT
.,TRBJ2-1,TRBV18,ASSPLAGGRYNEQF
few,TRBJ2-5,TRBV4-1,ASSQDKGGETQY
.,TRBJ2-7,TRBV10-3,AISESVSPTGSEQY
few,TRBJ2-3,TRBV15,ATSPASGGSDTQY
.,TRBJ2-2,TRBV19,ASSMQGTGELF
.,TRBJ2-3,TRBV30,AWSVSQGADTQY
.,TRBJ1-6,TRBV5-1,ASTRDRSPPLH
.,TRBJ2-1,TRBV19,ASSPIAGEDEQF
.,TRBJ2-2,TRBV2,ASSYYVPGELF
.,TRBJ2-7,TRBV11-2,ASSLMPGLAGAEQY
few,TRBJ1-5,TRBV4-1,ASSQDRNQPQH
.,TRBJ1-1,TRBV11-2,ASSLVQGVHTEAF
.,TRBJ1-5,TRBV19,ASSIDGGPVQPQH
once,TRBJ2-7,TRBV7-9,ASSSGQGVSWLEQY
few,TRBJ2-5,TRBV5-1,ASSSQTGGETQY
.,TRBJ1-1,TRBV6-5,AIRQGARSEAF
.,TRBJ2-3,TRBV19,ASSQTGTSTDTQY
.,TRBJ1-4,TRBV6-5,ASSRTGDNEKLF
.,TRBJ2-7,TRBV5-1,ASSLTSGSVEQY
once,TRBJ2-1,TRBV5-1,ASSLLTSGSGNEQF
.,TRBJ1-2,TRBV7-9,ASSSSGKVGYGYT
.,TRBJ2-1,TRBV9,ASRSSGRVENEQF
few,TRBJ2-5,TRBV7-2,ASSLNKRERETQY
.,TRBJ2-3,TRBV2,ASRGQGAKSDTQY
.,TRBJ2-1,TRBV7-9,ASSWTRSPNEQF
.,TRBJ2-1,TRBV7-3,ASSLNGHNEQF
.,TRBJ2-6,TRBV7-3,ASSLTGSSSGANVLT
.,TRBJ2-7,TRBV4-1,ASSQSGTSGSYEQY